In its sample, the clone carrying this T cell receptor (beta chain) was seen many times. Its cognate antigen is unknown. This specimen comes from a study of regulatory T cells in long-lasting Graves disease. Trimming took 5 bases from V and 1 from J, leaving 11 bases between them. Germline V gene sequence: CDR1 MNHEY, CDR2 SMNVEV (reference sequence). CDR3 length: 15 amino acids. Whole-study results and caveats: The study found TRBV28, TRBJ1-2 and TRBJ2-5 favored in persistent disease. Persistent patients had a count of shared public clonotypes (approximately 3,000) that exceeded that of new patients (about 970). Sampling was limited to peripheral blood rather than thyroid tissue.

For TCR beta, libraries came from iRepertoire HTBI primers and Arm-PCR of CDR3 regions. TCRdb recomputed calls from the multiplex PCR reads with MiXCR, one row per CDR3 protein. Among under 450,000 distinct CDR3 sequences listed, roughly 24% were seen once. Noted time point: persistent/refractory GD, antithyroid drugs over 5 years with positive TRAb. Following extraction of RNA from PBMCs, that RNA was used to make the TCR library. The V gene is TRBV27, the J gene TRBJ1-4, with D perhaps matching TRBD1 (5 bases). Sequencing was performed on peripheral blood mononuclear cells (PBMCs), taken when the disease was refractory, from a patient treated with antithyroid drugs. The TCR was taken from a middle-aged woman with Graves disease. CDR3 in amino acids: CASSPGTVTNEKLFF. CDR3 nucleotide sequence: TGTGCCAGCAGTCCGGGGACGGTAACTAATGAAAAACTGTTTTTT.